These T cell receptor beta chains were read from a single sample in a study of cytomegalovirus exposure and HLA in healthy donors. The assay was immunoSEQ multiplex PCR, and TCRdb's table has in-frame clones only and misses some. The sample lists about 130,000 clones; more than 80% were seen once. The sequenced sample was PBMCs. The receptor set was obtained from a young woman in good health and CMV-seropositive. CDR3s include the opening cysteine and the closing phenylalanine or tryptophan. D genes are given only for firm matches. Clone size is stated in some rows and not others, as once, few, many or a class when expanded.

CDR3 protein	CDR3 DNA	D gene	clone size	V gene	J gene
CASTPYGTVNTEAFF	TGTGCCAGCACCCCTTACGGGACAGTGAACACTGAAGCTTTCTTT	TRBD1	NA	TRBV5-6	TRBJ1-1
CASRRIGGPYEQYF	TGTGCCAGCAGGCGCATTGGGGGCCCCTACGAGCAGTACTTC	NA	once	TRBV6-5	TRBJ2-7
CAWNIQGGAGNTIYF	TGTGCCTGGAATATCCAGGGGGGCGCTGGAAACACCATATATTTT	TRBD1	few	TRBV30	TRBJ1-3
CASSLDRVSSYEQYF	TGTGCCAGCAGTTTAGACAGGGTAAGCTCCTACGAGCAGTACTTC	TRBD1	NA	TRBV27	TRBJ2-7
CASIRDRGGLETQYF	TGTGCCAGCATCCGGGACAGGGGAGGGTTAGAGACCCAGTACTTC	TRBD1	NA	TRBV6-5	TRBJ2-5
CASSARLDRVNQPQHF	TGTGCCAGCAGCGCCCGACTTGACAGGGTCAATCAGCCCCAGCATTTT	TRBD1	NA	TRBV5-6	TRBJ1-5
CASGVRIAGTQSYEQYF	TGTGCCAGCGGGGTTCGAATAGCGGGGACTCAGTCCTACGAGCAGTACTTC	NA	NA	TRBV21-1	TRBJ2-7
CASSSGQATGELFF	TGCGCCAGCAGCTCGGGACAGGCTACCGGGGAGCTGTTTTTT	TRBD1	NA	TRBV5-1	TRBJ2-2
CASSTHGLAGVGEQFF	TGTGCCAGCAGCACCCACGGACTAGCGGGAGTGGGTGAGCAGTTCTTC	TRBD2	NA	TRBV27	TRBJ2-1
CASSSPPPYYEQYF	TGTGCCAGCAGTTCACCCCCTCCCTACTACGAGCAGTACTTC	NA	NA	TRBV28	TRBJ2-7
CASSPDRARSYEQYF	TGTGCCAGCAGCCCTGACAGGGCCCGCTCCTACGAGCAGTACTTC	TRBD1	NA	TRBV5-4	TRBJ2-7
CASSVGTSYEQYF	TGTGCCAGCAGCGTCGGGACTTCCTACGAGCAGTACTTC	NA	NA	TRBV9	TRBJ2-7
CASFADIAGNTIYF	TGTGCCTCTTTTGCGGACATCGCAGGAAACACCATATATTTT	NA	NA	TRBV10-3	TRBJ1-3
CASSSRTGRGAFF	TGTGCCAGCAGTTCTAGGACAGGGCGAGGGGCTTTCTTT	TRBD1	NA	TRBV27	TRBJ1-1
CASSRTGESNQPQHF	TGTGCCAGCAGCCGGACAGGGGAAAGCAATCAGCCCCAGCATTTT	TRBD1	NA	TRBV5-5	TRBJ1-5
CASSFLGAGRREQYF	TGTGCCAGCAGCTTTCTAGGGGCGGGGCGCAGGGAGCAGTACTTC	NA	NA	TRBV11-2	TRBJ2-7
CAGGRDRGYEEAFF	TGTGCCGGGGGAAGGGACAGGGGGTACGAAGAAGCTTTCTTT	TRBD1	NA	TRBV2	TRBJ1-1
CASSYSTAPGTYEQYF	TGTGCCAGCAGTTACTCTACAGCGCCAGGGACCTACGAGCAGTACTTC	NA	NA	TRBV6-5	TRBJ2-7
CASSPAGQGGNEQFF	TGTGCCAGCTCACCCGCCGGACAGGGCGGTAATGAGCAGTTCTTC	TRBD1	NA	TRBV18	TRBJ2-1
CASSLVTAGTYEQYF	TGCGCCAGCAGCTTGGTAACAGCGGGCACCTACGAGCAGTACTTC	NA	few	TRBV5-1	TRBJ2-7
CSSSLGGTRGNEQFF	TGTTCCAGCAGCTTAGGGGGGACTCGGGGCAATGAGCAGTTCTTC	NA	NA	TRBV7-9	TRBJ2-1
CASSPVAGGGDTQYF	TGTGCCAGCAGCCCGGTAGCGGGAGGGGGAGATACGCAGTATTTT	TRBD2	NA	TRBV7-9	TRBJ2-3